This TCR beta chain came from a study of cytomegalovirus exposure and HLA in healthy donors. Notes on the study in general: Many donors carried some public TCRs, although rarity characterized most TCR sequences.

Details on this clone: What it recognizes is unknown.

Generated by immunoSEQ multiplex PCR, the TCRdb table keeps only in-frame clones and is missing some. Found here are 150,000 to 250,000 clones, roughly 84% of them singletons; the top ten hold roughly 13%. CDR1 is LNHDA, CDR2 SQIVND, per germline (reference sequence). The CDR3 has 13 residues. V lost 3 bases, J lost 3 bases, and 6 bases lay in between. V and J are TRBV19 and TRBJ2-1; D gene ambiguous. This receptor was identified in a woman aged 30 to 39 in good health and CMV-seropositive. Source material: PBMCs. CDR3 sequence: CASSIRSYNEQFF. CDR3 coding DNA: TGTGCCAGTAGTATTCGGAGCTACAATGAGCAGTTCTTC.